This note documents a single T cell receptor beta chain sequence. The sample belongs to a study of blood T cell repertoires in COVID-19. Study at large: Both acute and convalescent COVID-19 samples were obtained from the United States, Italy and Spain.

Germline-derived CDR1 and CDR2 are MNHNY and SVGAGI (reference sequence). Losses at the gene ends were 6 bases for V and 4 bases for J; bases not matched to a gene: 6. The CDR3 is 14 amino acids. Profiling relied on immunoSEQ multiplex PCR, and the TCRdb table lists in-frame clones only, not all of them. The table records around 260,000 clones, 86% of them present only once. Input material: peripheral blood. The V call is TRBV6-6, the J call TRBJ1-1; 9 bases are a match to TRBD1. This receptor was identified in a man under 40 with active or convalescent COVID-19. The DNA of the CDR3 is TGTGCCAGCAGCCACCGGGACAGGGCCACTGAAGCTTTCTTT. This encodes CASSHRDRATEAFF.